This T cell receptor beta chain stems from a study of response to subunit inactivated influenza vaccine. Germline values: CDR1 ENHRY, CDR2 SYGVKD. CDR3 length equals 13 residues. Trimming left V 9 bases short and J 9 bases short, with 18 bases between. In TCRdb, the RT-PCR reads were re-called with MiXCR into one record per CDR3 protein. The sample holds roughly 500,000 distinct CDR3 sequences, less than 25% seen once. This clonotype has just a few counts. Its target is unknown. Study results and caveats: There was a suggestion from the authors that each seasonal influenza vaccination recruits few new T cells.

The same sample was also studied in work on T cells expressing NK-cell markers. That work contributes: In generating TCR beta cDNA, 5'RACE template switching with UMIs was used. The study found these clonotypes also leading the CD3+CD56-NKG2C+ fraction in a few donors.

This TCR derives from a man in his fifties who received an inactivated influenza vaccine. The starting material was CD4+ T cells sorted from PBMCs, obtained approximately 12 days after vaccination. The V gene is TRBV10-3, the J gene TRBJ2-1; a weak D match, TRBD1 (6 bases). As DNA, the CDR3 is TGTGCCATACAGGGTTTGGGCTCAGGTGAGCAGTTCTTC. Its translation: CAIQGLGSGEQFF.